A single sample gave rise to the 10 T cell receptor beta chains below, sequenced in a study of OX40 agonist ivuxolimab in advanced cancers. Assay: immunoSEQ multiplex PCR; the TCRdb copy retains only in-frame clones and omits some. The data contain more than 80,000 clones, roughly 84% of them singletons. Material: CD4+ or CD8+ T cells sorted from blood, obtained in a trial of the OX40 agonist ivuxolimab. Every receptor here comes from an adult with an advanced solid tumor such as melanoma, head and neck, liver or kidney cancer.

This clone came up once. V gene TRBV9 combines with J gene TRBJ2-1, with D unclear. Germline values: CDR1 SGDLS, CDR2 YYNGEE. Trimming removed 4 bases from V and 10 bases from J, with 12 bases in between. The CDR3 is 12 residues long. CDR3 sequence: CASSPTQREQFF. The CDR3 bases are TGTGCCAGCAGCCCGACGCAACGAGAGCAGTTCTTC.

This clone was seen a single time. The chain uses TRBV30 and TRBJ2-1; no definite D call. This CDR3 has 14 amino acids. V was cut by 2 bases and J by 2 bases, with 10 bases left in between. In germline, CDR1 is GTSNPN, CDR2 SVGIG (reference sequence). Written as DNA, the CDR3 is TGTGCCTGGAGTCTAGGGTTAGCCTACAATGAGCAGTTCTTC. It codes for CAWSLGLAYNEQFF.

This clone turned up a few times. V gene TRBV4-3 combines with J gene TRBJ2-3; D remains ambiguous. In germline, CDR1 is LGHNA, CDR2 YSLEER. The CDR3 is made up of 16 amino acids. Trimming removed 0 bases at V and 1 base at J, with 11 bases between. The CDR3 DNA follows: TGCGCCAGCAGCCAAGATCCGGTTCAGCGCACAGATACGCAGTATTTT. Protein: CASSQDPVQRTDTQYF.

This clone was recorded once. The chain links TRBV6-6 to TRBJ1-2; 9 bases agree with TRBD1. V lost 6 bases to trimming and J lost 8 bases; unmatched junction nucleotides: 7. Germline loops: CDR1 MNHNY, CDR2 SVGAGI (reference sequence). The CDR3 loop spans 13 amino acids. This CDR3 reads CASRSTGGGGYTF. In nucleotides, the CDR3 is TGTGCCAGCAGATCAACAGGGGGCGGGGGCTACACCTTC.

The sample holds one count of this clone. Written as DNA, the CDR3 is TGTGCCAGCAGTGAAGCGCTCGAGCGGGGGGACAATGAGCAGTTCTTC. This translates into CASSEALERGDNEQFF. The chain employs TRBV6-1 and TRBJ2-1; 9 nucleotides align to TRBD2. The germline CDR1 and CDR2 sequences are MNHNS and SASEGT. V was clipped by 0 bases and J by 5 bases; unmatched bases: 5. The CDR3 runs 16 residues.

This CDR3 is CASSLGGSSYEQYF. Written as DNA, the CDR3 is TGTGCCAGCAGCTTAGGTGGCAGCTCCTACGAGCAGTACTTC. J is TRBJ2-7 and V is TRBV11-2, with unresolved D. V lost 1 base and J lost 0, with 7 bases in between. The CDR3 consists of 14 residues. Per the germline V gene, CDR1 is SGHAT and CDR2 is FQNNGV. The full variable domain, completed using reference TRBV11-2 and TRBJ2-7, is EAGVAQSPRYKIIEKRQSVAFWCNPISGHATLYWYQQILGQGPKLLIQFQNNGVVDDSQLPKDRFSAERLKGVDSTLKIQPAKLEDSAVYLCASSLGGSSYEQYFGPGTRLTVT.

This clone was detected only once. CDR3 residues: CASSQGGTYEQYF. For the CDR3, the DNA is TGTGCCAGCAGCCAGGGGGGAACCTACGAGCAGTACTTC. The V and J genes are TRBV7-8 and TRBJ2-7; D might be TRBD1 (7 bases). V was clipped by 5 bases and J by 2 bases, with 10 bases between them. The V gene's germline CDR1 is SGHVS and CDR2 FQNEAQ. The CDR3 has 13 residues.

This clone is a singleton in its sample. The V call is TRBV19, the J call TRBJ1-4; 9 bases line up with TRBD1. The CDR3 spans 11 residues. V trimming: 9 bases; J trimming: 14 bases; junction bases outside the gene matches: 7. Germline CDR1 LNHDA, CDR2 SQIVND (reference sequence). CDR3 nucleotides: TGTGCCAGCCGGGACAGGGATCGGCTGTTTTTT. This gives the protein CASRDRDRLFF.

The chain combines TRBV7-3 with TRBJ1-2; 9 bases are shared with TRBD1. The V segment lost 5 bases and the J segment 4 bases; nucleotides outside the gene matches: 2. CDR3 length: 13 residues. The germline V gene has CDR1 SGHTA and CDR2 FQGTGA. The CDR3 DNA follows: TGTGCCAGCAGCCTGACAGGGGGCTATGGCTACACCTTC. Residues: CASSLTGGYGYTF.

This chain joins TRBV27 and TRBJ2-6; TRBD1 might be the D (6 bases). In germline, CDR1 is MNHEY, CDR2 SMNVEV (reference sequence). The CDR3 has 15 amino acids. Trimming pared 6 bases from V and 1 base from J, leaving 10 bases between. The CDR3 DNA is TGTGCCAGCAGCCGTACAGGGTCTGGGGCCAACGTCCTGACTTTC. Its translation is CASSRTGSGANVLTF. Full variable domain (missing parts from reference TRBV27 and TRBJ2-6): EAQVTQNPRYLITVTGKKLTVTCSQNMNHEYMSWYRQDPGLGLRQIYYSMNVEVTDKGDVPEGYKVSRKEKRNFPLILESPSPNQTSLYFCASSRTGSGANVLTFGAGSRLTVL.